The clone carrying this T cell receptor (beta chain) was found once. This sample is part of a study of T cell responses to AZD1222 COVID-19 vaccine. Sequencing was performed with immunoSEQ multiplex PCR; in TCRdb, only in-frame clones are kept and a portion is missing. Of approximately 120,000 clones listed, 89% were seen once; the top ten hold around 4%. The clonotype originates from an adult in good health. The starting material was peripheral blood, obtained on day 0 of AZD1222 vaccination.

The CDR3 DNA is TGTGCCAGCAGCCTAGCCAAAAACATTCAGTACTTC. It encodes CASSLAKNIQYF. The gene calls are TRBV4-2 and TRBJ2-4, with no clear D. V shed 4 bases and J shed 0 bases, with 1 base lying between them. Germline assignment: CDR1 LGHNA and CDR2 YNFKEQ. This CDR3 has 12 residues.